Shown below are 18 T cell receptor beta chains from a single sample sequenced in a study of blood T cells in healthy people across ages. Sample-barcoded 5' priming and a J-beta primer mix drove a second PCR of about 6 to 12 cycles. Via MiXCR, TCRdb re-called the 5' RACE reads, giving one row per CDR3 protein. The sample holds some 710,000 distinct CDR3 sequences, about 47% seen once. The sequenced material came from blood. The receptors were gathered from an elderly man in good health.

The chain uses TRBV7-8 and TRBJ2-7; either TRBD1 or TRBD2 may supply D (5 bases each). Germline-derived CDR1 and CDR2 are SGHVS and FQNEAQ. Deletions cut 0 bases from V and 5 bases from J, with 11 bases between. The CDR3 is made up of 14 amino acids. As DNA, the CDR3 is TGTGCCAGCAGCTTAGCGCGTCGGGGCGACGAGCAGTACTTC. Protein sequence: CASSLARRGDEQYF.

The CDR3 nucleotides read TGTGCCAGCAGCCTTCGGCTAGCGGAACTAAACACCGGGGAGCTGTTTTTT. Its protein product is CASSLRLAELNTGELFF. The chain employs TRBV3-1 and TRBJ2-2, with 7 positions matching TRBD2. V lost 4 bases, J lost 2 bases, and 10 bases stayed unmatched. Per the germline V gene, CDR1 is LGHDT and CDR2 is YNNKEL (reference sequence). The length of the CDR3 is 17 residues.

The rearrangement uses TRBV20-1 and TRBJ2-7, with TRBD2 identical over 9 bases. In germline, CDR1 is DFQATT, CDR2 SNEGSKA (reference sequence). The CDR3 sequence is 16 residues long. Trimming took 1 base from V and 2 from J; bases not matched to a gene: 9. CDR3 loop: CSARVDSGRQAYEQYF. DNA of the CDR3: TGCAGTGCTAGAGTCGATAGCGGGAGACAAGCCTACGAGCAGTACTTC.

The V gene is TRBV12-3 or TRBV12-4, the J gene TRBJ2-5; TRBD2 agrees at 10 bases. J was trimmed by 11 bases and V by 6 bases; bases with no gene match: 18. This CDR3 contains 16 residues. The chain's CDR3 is CASSDSGRFYNNEQYF. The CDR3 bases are TGTGCCAGCAGCGATAGCGGGAGGTTTTATAACAATGAGCAGTACTTC.

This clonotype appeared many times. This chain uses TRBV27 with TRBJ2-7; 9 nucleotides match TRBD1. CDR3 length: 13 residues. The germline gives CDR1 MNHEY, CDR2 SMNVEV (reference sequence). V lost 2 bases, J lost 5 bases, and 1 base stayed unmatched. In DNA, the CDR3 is TGTGCCAGCAGTTTAACAGGGGGCCACGAGCAGTACTTC. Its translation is CASSLTGGHEQYF.

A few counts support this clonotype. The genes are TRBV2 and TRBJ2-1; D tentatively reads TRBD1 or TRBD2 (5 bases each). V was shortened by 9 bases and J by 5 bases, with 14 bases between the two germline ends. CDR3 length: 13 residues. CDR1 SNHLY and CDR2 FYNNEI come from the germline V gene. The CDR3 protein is CARRGKNDNEQFF. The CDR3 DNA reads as TGTGCCAGACGGGGCAAGAATGACAATGAGCAGTTCTTC.

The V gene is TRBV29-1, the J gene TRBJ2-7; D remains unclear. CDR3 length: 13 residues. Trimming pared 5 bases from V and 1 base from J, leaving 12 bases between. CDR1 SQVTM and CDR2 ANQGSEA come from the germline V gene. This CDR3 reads CSVQVTGSYEQYF. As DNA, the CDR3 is TGCAGCGTTCAGGTCACCGGGTCCTACGAGCAGTACTTC.

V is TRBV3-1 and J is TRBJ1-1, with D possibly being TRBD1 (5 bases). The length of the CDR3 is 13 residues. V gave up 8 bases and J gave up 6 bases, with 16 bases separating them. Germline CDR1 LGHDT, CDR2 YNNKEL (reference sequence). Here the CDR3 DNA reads TGTGCCAGCGGTGCGGGGATGGGGGCTGAAGCTTTCTTT. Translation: CASGAGMGAEAFF.

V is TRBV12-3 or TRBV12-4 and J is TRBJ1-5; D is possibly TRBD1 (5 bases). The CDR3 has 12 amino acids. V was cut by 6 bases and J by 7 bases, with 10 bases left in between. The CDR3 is CASRSGLQPQHF. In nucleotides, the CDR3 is TGTGCCAGCAGATCAGGGTTGCAGCCCCAGCATTTT.

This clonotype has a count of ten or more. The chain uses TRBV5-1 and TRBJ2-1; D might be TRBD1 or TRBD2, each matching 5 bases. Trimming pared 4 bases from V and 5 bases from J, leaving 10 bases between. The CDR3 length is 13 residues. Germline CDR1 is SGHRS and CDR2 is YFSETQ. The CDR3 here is CASSGGRHNEQFF. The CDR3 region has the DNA TGCGCCAGCAGCGGGGGACGGCACAATGAGCAGTTCTTC.

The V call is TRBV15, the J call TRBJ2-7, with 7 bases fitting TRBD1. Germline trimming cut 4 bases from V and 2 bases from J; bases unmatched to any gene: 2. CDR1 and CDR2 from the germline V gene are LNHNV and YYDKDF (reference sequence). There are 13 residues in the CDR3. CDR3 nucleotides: TGTGCCACCAGCAAACAGGGGACCTACGAGCAGTACTTC. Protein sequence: CATSKQGTYEQYF.

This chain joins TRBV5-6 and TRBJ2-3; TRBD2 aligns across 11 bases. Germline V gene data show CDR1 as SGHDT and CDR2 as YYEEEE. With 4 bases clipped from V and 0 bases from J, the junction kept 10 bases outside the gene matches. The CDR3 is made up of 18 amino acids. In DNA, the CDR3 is TGTGCCAGCAGCCCGGGACTAGCGGTAACATCTAGCACAGATACGCAGTATTTT. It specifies CASSPGLAVTSSTDTQYF.

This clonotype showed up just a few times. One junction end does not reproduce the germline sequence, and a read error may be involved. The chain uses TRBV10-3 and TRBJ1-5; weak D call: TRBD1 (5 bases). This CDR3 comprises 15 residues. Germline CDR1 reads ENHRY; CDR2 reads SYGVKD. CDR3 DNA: TGTGCCATCAGTGAGTGGACACTGAGCAATCAGCTCCAGCATTTT. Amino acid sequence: CAISEWTLSNQLQHF.

CDR3 residues: CASSTGQGASSYEQYF. Here the CDR3 DNA reads TGTGCCAGCAGTACCGGACAGGGGGCGAGCTCCTACGAGCAGTACTTC. V is TRBV12-3 or TRBV12-4 and J is TRBJ2-7; TRBD1 agrees at 11 bases. J lost 0 bases, V lost 5 bases, and 6 bases had no gene match. This CDR3 has 16 amino acids.

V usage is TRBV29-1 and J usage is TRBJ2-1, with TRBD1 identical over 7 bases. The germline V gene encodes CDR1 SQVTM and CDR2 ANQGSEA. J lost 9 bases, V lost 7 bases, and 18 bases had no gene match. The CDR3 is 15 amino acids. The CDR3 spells CSDRPAGQVGAEQFF. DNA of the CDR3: TGCAGCGACAGACCTGCAGGACAGGTAGGGGCTGAGCAGTTCTTC.

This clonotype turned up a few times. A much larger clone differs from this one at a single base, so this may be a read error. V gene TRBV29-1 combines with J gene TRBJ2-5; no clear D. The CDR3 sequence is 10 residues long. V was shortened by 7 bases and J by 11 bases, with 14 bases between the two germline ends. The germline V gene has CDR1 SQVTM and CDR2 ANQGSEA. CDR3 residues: CSATDDEQYF. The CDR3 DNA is TGCAGCGCTACCGATGATGAGCAGTACTTC.

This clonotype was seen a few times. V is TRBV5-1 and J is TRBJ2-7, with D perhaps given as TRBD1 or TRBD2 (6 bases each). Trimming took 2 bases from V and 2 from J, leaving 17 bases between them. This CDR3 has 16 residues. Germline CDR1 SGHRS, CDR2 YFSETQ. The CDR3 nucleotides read TGCGCCAGCAGCTTAGGAGGGTCAGGGGTCGCCTACGAGCAGTACTTC. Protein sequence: CASSLGGSGVAYEQYF.

CDR3: CASSLGGLGNEQFF. CDR3 nucleotide sequence: TGTGCCAGCAGTTTAGGGGGTCTGGGGAATGAGCAGTTCTTC. V and J are TRBV12-3 or TRBV12-4 and TRBJ2-1, with D uncertain. V gave up 1 base and J gave up 7 bases, with 11 bases separating them. The CDR3 loop spans 14 amino acids.